The present T cell receptor beta chain was sequenced within a study of T cell responses to AZD1222 COVID-19 vaccine. Whole-study findings and limits: It was only a handful of AZD1222 recipients who were seropositive at baseline. It was only after the peak T cell response that any repertoires were sampled. Spike was spanned by vaccine-associated CD4 TCRs, which were dominant at 160-218 and 743-854. The reported proportion of spike-specific TCRs targeting unmutated variant regions was nearly half.

TCRdb's copy holds only in-frame clones and misses some; the assay was immunoSEQ multiplex PCR. The table lists approximately 190,000 clones, roughly 92% of them singletons. In regard to this clone: Its antigen is still unknown.

Sample: peripheral blood, taken on day 0 of AZD1222 vaccination. The TCR was taken from an adult in good health.

CDR3 sequence: CASSLEGFGNYGYTF. For the CDR3, the DNA is TGTGCCAGCAGCTTAGAAGGTTTCGGCAACTATGGCTACACCTTC. This chain uses TRBV7-9 with TRBJ1-2, with D unresolved. V dropped 1 base and J dropped 2 bases, with 11 bases sitting between them. The CDR3 sequence is 15 residues long. The germline CDR1 and CDR2 sequences are SEHNR and FQNEAQ (reference sequence).